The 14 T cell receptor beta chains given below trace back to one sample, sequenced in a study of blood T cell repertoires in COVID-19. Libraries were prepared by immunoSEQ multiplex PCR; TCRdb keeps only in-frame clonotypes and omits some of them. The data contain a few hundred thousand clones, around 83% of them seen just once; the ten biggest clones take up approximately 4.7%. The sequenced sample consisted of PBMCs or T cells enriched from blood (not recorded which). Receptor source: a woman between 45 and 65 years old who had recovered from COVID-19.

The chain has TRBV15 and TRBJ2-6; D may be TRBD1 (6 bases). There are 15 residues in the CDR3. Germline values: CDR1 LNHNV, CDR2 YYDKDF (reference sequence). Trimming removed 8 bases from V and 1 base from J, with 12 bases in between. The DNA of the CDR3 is TGTGCCACCGGGGGACATCAGTCTGGGGCCAACGTCCTGACTTTC. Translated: CATGGHQSGANVLTF.

DNA for the CDR3: TGTGCCAGCAGCTTGGTTAAACAGGGGAATCAGCCCCAGCATTTT. Translated: CASSLVKQGNQPQHF. The V gene is TRBV5-8, the J gene TRBJ1-5; 7 nucleotides agree with TRBD1. Germline V gives CDR1 SGHTS, CDR2 YDEGEE. The trim removed 0 bases at V and 4 bases at J, leaving 4 bases unmatched. The CDR3 length is 15 residues. The variable domain in full, completed from reference TRBV5-8 and TRBJ1-5, reads EAGVTQSPTHLIKTRGQQATLRCSPISGHTSVYWYQQALGLGLQFLLWYDEGEERNRGNFPPRFSGRQFPNYSSELNVNALELEDSALYLCASSLVKQGNQPQHFGDGTRLSIL.

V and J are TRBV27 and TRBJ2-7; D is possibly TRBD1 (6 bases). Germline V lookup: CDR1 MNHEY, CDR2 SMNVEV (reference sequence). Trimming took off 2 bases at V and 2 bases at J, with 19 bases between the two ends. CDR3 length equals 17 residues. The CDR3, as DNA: TGTGCCAGCAGTTTAGAGGGCCGGGACAAAGGACCCTACGAGCAGTACTTC. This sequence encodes CASSLEGRDKGPYEQYF.

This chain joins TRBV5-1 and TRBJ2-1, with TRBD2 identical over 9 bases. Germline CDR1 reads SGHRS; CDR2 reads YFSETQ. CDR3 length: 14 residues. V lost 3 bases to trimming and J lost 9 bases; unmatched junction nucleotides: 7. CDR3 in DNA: TGCGCCAGCAGCTCAACTGGACTAGCGAGTGAGCAGTTCTTC. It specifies CASSSTGLASEQFF. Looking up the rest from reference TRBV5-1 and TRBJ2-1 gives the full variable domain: KAGVTQTPRYLIKTRGQQVTLSCSPISGHRSVSWYQQTPGQGLQFLFEYFSETQRNKGNFPGRFSGRQFSNSRSEMNVSTLELGDSALYLCASSSTGLASEQFFGPGTRLTVL.

CDR3 DNA: TGTGCCAGCAGCTTACGCAGATTGGCAGGGAACATCGGCACTGAAGCTTTCTTT. Protein: CASSLRRLAGNIGTEAFF. The chain uses TRBV11-2 and TRBJ1-1; possibly TRBD1 for D (5 bases). There are 18 residues in the CDR3. The V end was cut by 2 bases, the J end by 4 bases, with 23 bases between. Germline V lookup: CDR1 SGHAT, CDR2 FQNNGV.

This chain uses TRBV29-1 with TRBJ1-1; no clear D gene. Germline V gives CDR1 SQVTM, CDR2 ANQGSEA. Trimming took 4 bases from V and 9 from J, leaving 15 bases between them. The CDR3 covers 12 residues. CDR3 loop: CSVAKSSTKAFF. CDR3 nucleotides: TGCAGCGTTGCAAAGTCGTCTACGAAAGCTTTCTTT.

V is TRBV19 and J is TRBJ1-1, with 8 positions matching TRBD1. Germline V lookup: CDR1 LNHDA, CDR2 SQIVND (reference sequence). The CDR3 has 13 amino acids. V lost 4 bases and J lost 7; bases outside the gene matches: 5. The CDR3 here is CASSRGQGGEAFF. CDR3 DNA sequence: TGTGCCAGTAGTAGAGGACAGGGCGGTGAAGCTTTCTTT.

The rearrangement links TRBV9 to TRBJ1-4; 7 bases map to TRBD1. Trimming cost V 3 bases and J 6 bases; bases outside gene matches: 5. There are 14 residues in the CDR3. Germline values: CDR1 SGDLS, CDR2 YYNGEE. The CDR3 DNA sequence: TGTGCCAGCAGCGCCAGGGGGGCAGATGAAAAACTGTTTTTT. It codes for CASSARGADEKLFF.

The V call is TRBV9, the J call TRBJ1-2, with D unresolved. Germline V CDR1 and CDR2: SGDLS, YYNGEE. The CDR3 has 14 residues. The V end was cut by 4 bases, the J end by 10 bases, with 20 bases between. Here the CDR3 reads CASSPTLVTGDYTF. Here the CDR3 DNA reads TGTGCCAGCAGCCCCACCCTGGTAACGGGTGACTACACCTTC.

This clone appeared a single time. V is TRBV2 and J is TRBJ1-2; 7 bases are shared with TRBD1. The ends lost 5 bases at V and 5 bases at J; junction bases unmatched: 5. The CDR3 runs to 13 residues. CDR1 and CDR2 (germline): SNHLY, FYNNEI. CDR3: CASSYRGDYGYTF. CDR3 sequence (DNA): TGTGCCAGCAGTTACAGGGGCGATTATGGCTACACCTTC. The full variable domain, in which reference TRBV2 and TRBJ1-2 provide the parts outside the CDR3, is EPEVTQTPSHQVTQMGQEVILRCVPISNHLYFYWYRQILGQKVEFLVSFYNNEISEKSEIFDDQFSVERPDGSNFTLKIRSTKLEDSAMYFCASSYRGDYGYTFGSGTRLTVV.

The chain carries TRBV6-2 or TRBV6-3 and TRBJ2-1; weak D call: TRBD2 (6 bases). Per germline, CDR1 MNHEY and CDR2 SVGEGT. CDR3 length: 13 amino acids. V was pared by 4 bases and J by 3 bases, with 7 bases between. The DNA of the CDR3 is TGTGCCAGCAGTTTGACTAGCTACAATGAGCAGTTCTTC. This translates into CASSLTSYNEQFF.

The CDR3 DNA follows: TGTGCCTGGAGTGGGGTTACGGGACACAGCACAGATACGCAGTATTTT. Its translation: CAWSGVTGHSTDTQYF. The chain joins TRBV30 to TRBJ2-3, with D tentatively TRBD1 (6 bases). There are 16 residues in the CDR3. Germline CDR1 GTSNPN, CDR2 SVGIG (reference sequence). Trimming cost V 1 base and J 0 bases, with 14 bases left between them.

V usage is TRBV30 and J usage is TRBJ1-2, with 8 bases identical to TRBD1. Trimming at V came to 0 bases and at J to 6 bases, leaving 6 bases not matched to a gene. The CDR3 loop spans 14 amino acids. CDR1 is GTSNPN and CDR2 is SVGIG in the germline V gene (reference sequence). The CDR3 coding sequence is TGTGCCTGGAGTGTACAACAGGGGGGGGATGGCTACACCTTC. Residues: CAWSVQQGGDGYTF. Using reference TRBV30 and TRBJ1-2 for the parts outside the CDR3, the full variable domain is SQTIHQWPATLVQPVGSPLSLECTVEGTSNPNLYWYRQAAGRGLQLLFYSVGIGQISSEVPQNLSASRPQDRQFILSSKKLLLSDSGFYLCAWSVQQGGDGYTFGSGTRLTVV.

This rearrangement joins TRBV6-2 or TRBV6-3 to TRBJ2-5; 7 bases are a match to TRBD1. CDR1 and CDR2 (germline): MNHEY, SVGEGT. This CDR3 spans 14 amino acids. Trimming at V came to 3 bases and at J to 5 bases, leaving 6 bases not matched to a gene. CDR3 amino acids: CASSYIGGLETQYF. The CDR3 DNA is TGTGCCAGCAGTTATATAGGGGGCCTCGAGACCCAGTACTTC.